There are a few counts of the clone carrying this T cell receptor (beta chain). This specimen belongs to a study of blood T cell repertoires in COVID-19. As for the study in general: In each case, the material was cDNA or gDNA derived from T cells, B-cell-depleted T cells, or PBMCs.

Individuals drawn from approximately 22 US areas were roughly 18 to 100 years old. The germline gives CDR1 SGHAT, CDR2 FQNNGV. CDR3 length equals 15 residues. Trimming left V 5 bases short and J 5 bases short, with 16 bases between. In the original workflow: Reference gene primer amplification yielded estimated nucleated cell counts. Here immunoSEQ multiplex PCR was the method, and the copy in TCRdb shows in-frame clones only, minus some. V and J calls and clone size are as listed in that table; D and trimming were resolved from the DNA. The sample yields more than 250,000 clones, approximately 90% seen once.

The receptor was derived from a woman aged 40 to 49 with acute COVID-19. The chain is built from TRBV11-2 and TRBJ2-1; maybe TRBD2 (6 bases). The sequencing sample was made of PBMCs or T cells enriched from blood (not recorded which). The DNA of the CDR3 is TGTGCCAGCAGCCCGCGTAGCGGAGGTAACAATGAGCAGTTCTTC. It encodes CASSPRSGGNNEQFF.